There are a few counts of the clone carrying this T cell receptor (beta chain). Germline CDR1 SGDLS, CDR2 YYNGEE. The J segment lost 6 bases and the V segment lost 3 bases, leaving 8 bases of the junction unmatched. This CDR3 has 15 residues. This entry belongs to a study of cytomegalovirus exposure and HLA in healthy donors. It was with 60 Vbeta and 13 Jbeta primers that the PCR ran. The assay was immunoSEQ multiplex PCR, and TCRdb's table has in-frame clones only and misses some. The sample includes 100,000 to 150,000 clones, roughly 68% of them seen just once. This chain links TRBV9 with TRBJ1-4; TRBD1 matches 7 bases. The receptor's source is a woman aged 50 to 60 in good health and CMV-seropositive. The material sequenced was PBMCs. In nucleotides, the CDR3 is TGTGCCAGCAGCGGCGAAGGGGGCCTCGATGAAAAACTGTTTTTT. Its translation is CASSGEGGLDEKLFF.